Following are 25 T cell receptor beta chains from one sample sequenced in a study of blood T cell repertoires in COVID-19. The assay was immunoSEQ multiplex PCR, and TCRdb's table has in-frame clones only and misses some. The sample includes about 87,000 clones, more than 85% of them seen just once. The source material was peripheral blood. Receptor source: a man in his forties or fifties with acute or convalescent COVID-19.

The chain links TRBV11-2 to TRBJ2-3, with TRBD1 identical over 8 bases. Trimming at V came to 3 bases and at J to 0 bases, leaving 5 bases not matched to a gene. The CDR3 has 16 residues. Germline CDR1 is SGHAT and CDR2 is FQNNGV. CDR3 amino acids: CASSFGQGSSTDTQYF. The CDR3 nucleotides are TGTGCCAGCAGCTTTGGACAGGGCTCTAGCACAGATACGCAGTATTTT.

The chain recombines TRBV24-1 with TRBJ2-2, with 9 bases that match TRBD2. CDR3 size: 19 residues. V trimming: 4 bases; J trimming: 4 bases; junction bases outside the gene matches: 15. CDR1 is KGHDR and CDR2 is SFDVKD in the germline V gene. The CDR3, as DNA: TGTGCCACCAGTGACCGAACGACTAGCGGAGGGGGGCCCACCGGGGAGCTGTTTTTT. Encoded protein: CATSDRTTSGGGPTGELFF.

Remarks on this clone: With a much larger clone just one base away, this may be a read error. This rearrangement joins TRBV5-1 to TRBJ1-2; tentative D call: TRBD1 (6 bases). The germline gives CDR1 SGHRS, CDR2 YFSETQ. V was clipped by 0 bases and J by 3 bases, with 6 bases between them. This CDR3 contains 13 residues. The CDR3 reads CASSLAGDYGYTF. CDR3 coding DNA: TGCGCCAGCAGCTTGGCAGGGGACTATGGCTACACCTTC.

This chain connects TRBV6-5 to TRBJ2-1, with unresolved D. V was cut by 8 bases and J by 4 bases, with 6 bases left in between. CDR3 length: 11 residues. Germline CDR1 is MNHEY and CDR2 is SVGAGI. The CDR3 reads CASPIYNEQFF. Here the CDR3 DNA reads TGTGCCAGCCCCATTTACAATGAGCAGTTCTTC.

The rearrangement uses TRBV7-7 and TRBJ2-6, with 8 positions matching TRBD1. Germline V gene lookup returns CDR1 SSHAT and CDR2 FNYEAQ (reference sequence). The CDR3 is 19 amino acids. Trimming took 2 bases from V and 0 from J; bases not matched to a gene: 9. CDR3 nucleotides: TGTGCCAGCAGCTTATCTCGGGACAGGACCATCTCTGGGGCCAACGTCCTGACTTTC. It yields the protein CASSLSRDRTISGANVLTF.

The rearrangement uses TRBV30 and TRBJ1-6; no definite D call. V lost 0 bases and J 6 bases, leaving 9 bases between the germline ends. This CDR3 is built from 14 residues. The germline V gene has CDR1 GTSNPN and CDR2 SVGIG (reference sequence). CDR3: CAWSVERVNSPLHF. The CDR3 DNA sequence: TGTGCCTGGAGTGTGGAGAGGGTTAATTCACCCCTCCACTTT.

This chain joins TRBV4-1 and TRBJ1-6, with D perhaps matching TRBD1 (6 bases). Looked up from germline, CDR1 is MGHRA and CDR2 is YSYEKL. V lost 0 bases, J lost 6 bases, and 18 bases lay in between. CDR3 length: 18 residues. CDR3 sequence (DNA): TGCGCCAGCAGCCAAGATGTCGTGGGAGCCAGGGGTAATTCACCCCTCCACTTT. It is translated as CASSQDVVGARGNSPLHF.

V and J are TRBV11-2 and TRBJ1-5; unclear D gene. CDR1 is SGHAT, CDR2 FQNNGV, per germline. There are 15 residues in the CDR3. Trimming stripped 1 base from V and 4 bases from J, with 11 bases between. DNA for the CDR3: TGTGCCAGCAGCTTAGGAGGGCCACGAAATCAGCCCCAGCATTTT. Translating gives CASSLGGPRNQPQHF.

The chain joins TRBV5-1 to TRBJ2-7, with 7 bases that match TRBD2. From germline, CDR1 is SGHRS and CDR2 YFSETQ. V lost 0 bases, J lost 1 base, and 7 bases stayed unmatched. The CDR3 is made up of 16 amino acids. The CDR3 coding sequence is TGCGCCAGCAGCTTGGTGCCTAGCGGACTTTCCTACGAGCAGTACTTC. Translated: CASSLVPSGLSYEQYF.

V is TRBV3-1 (or the pseudogene TRBV3-2) and J is TRBJ2-1, with D perhaps TRBD2 (5 bases). Trimming left V 5 bases short and J 3 bases short, with 8 bases between. CDR1 and CDR2 (germline): LGHDT, YNNKEL (reference sequence). The CDR3 is 13 amino acids. CDR3 bases: TGTGCCAGCAGCTACCGGGACTACAATGAGCAGTTCTTC. The encoded protein is CASSYRDYNEQFF.

V gene TRBV6-1 combines with J gene TRBJ2-3; possible D gene TRBD2, 5 bases. The CDR3 length is 14 residues. Trimming cost V 0 bases and J 8 bases, with 12 bases left between them. Germline V gene sequence: CDR1 MNHNS, CDR2 SASEGT. CDR3 nucleotide sequence: TGTGCCAGCAGTGAAGCGTATAGGAGGACTACGCAGTATTTT. Translated, it gives CASSEAYRRTTQYF.

The chain uses TRBV5-1 and TRBJ1-3; 8 positions match TRBD1. V lost 2 bases and J lost 4; bases outside the gene matches: 2. CDR1 SGHRS and CDR2 YFSETQ come from the germline V gene. The CDR3 runs to 14 residues. Written as DNA, the CDR3 is TGCGCCAGCAGCTTACAGGGGGTAGGAAACACCATATATTTT. The encoded protein is CASSLQGVGNTIYF.

The rearrangement uses TRBV7-3 and TRBJ1-1; possible D gene TRBD1, 5 bases. The CDR3 is 14 amino acids. Per the germline V gene, CDR1 is SGHTA and CDR2 is FQGTGA. Trimming took 5 bases from V and 0 from J, leaving 10 bases between them. The CDR3 protein is CASSPDSLNTEAFF. CDR3 in DNA: TGTGCCAGCAGCCCCGACAGTTTGAACACTGAAGCTTTCTTT.

V gene TRBV19 combines with J gene TRBJ1-1; D gene ambiguous. The CDR3 is 12 amino acids. Germline assignment: CDR1 LNHDA and CDR2 SQIVND (reference sequence). Deletions cut 2 bases from V and 7 bases from J, with 8 bases between. CDR3 loop: CASSISHIEAFF. The CDR3 nucleotides are TGTGCCAGTAGTATATCGCACATTGAAGCTTTCTTT.

J is TRBJ2-5 and V is TRBV6-5, with 8 nucleotides matching TRBD2. J lost 2 bases, V lost 6 bases, and 8 bases had no gene match. CDR1 MNHEY and CDR2 SVGAGI come from the germline V gene. The CDR3 consists of 15 residues. The CDR3 spells CASRPGLVEQETQYF. DNA for the CDR3: TGTGCCAGCAGGCCGGGACTAGTTGAACAAGAGACCCAGTACTTC.

The chain employs TRBV13 and TRBJ2-7, with 7 bases that match TRBD1. Per germline, CDR1 PRHDT and CDR2 FYEKMQ (reference sequence). The CDR3 length is 18 residues. V lost 5 bases, J lost 5 bases, and 21 bases stayed unmatched. DNA of the CDR3: TGTGCCAGCAGCCGCAAAATCATTTTGACAGGGTCTACACACGAGCAGTACTTC. Amino acids: CASSRKIILTGSTHEQYF.

The chain combines TRBV29-1 with TRBJ2-3; 7 bases line up with TRBD1. The CDR3 is 13 residues long. V lost 4 bases and J lost 4; bases outside the gene matches: 5. Looked up from germline, CDR1 is SQVTM and CDR2 is ANQGSEA. The CDR3, as DNA: TGCAGCGTTGGCGACAGGGCCGCAGATACGCAGTATTTT. Amino acid sequence: CSVGDRAADTQYF.

This sequence joins TRBV4-1 and TRBJ1-2; 11 bases are a match to TRBD1. The junction had 11 bases not matched to a gene; V was cut back by 0 bases and J by 8 bases. This CDR3 comprises 17 residues. In germline, CDR1 is MGHRA, CDR2 YSYEKL. The CDR3: CASSQDVPGTGGQGYTF. The CDR3 DNA sequence: TGCGCCAGCAGCCAAGATGTTCCCGGGACAGGGGGACAAGGCTACACCTTC.

The rearrangement joins TRBV30 to TRBJ2-2; the match to TRBD1 covers 8 bases. This CDR3 region has 15 residues. CDR1 is GTSNPN, CDR2 SVGIG, per germline (reference sequence). V lost 2 bases and J lost 5; bases outside the gene matches: 7. The CDR3: CAWSPTGGWTGELFF. The CDR3 coding sequence is TGTGCCTGGAGTCCCACAGGGGGTTGGACCGGGGAGCTGTTTTTT.

V is TRBV18 and J is TRBJ2-5; 7 bases are shared with TRBD2. Germline V lookup: CDR1 KGHSH, CDR2 LQKENI. The junction had 9 bases not matched to a gene; V was cut back by 2 bases and J by 0 bases. The CDR3 is 17 amino acids. Written as DNA, the CDR3 is TGTGCCAGCTCACCAGGCGGGAGCGGGACGTACCAAGAGACCCAGTACTTC. Amino acids: CASSPGGSGTYQETQYF.

The chain is built from TRBV21-1 and TRBJ1-6; the DNA was not used to check the table's D call, TRBD1. TRBV21-1 constitutes a pseudogene. CDR3 length: 16 residues. The CDR3 nucleotides read TGTGCCAGCAGCATTTATTACAGGGCCCCCAGGGAAGCCCTCCACTTT. This sequence encodes CASSIYYRAPREALHF.

This sequence joins TRBV27 and TRBJ2-2, with 7 positions matching TRBD2. This CDR3 spans 19 amino acids. Looked up from germline, CDR1 is MNHEY and CDR2 is SMNVEV (reference sequence). The V gene end was trimmed by 5 bases and the J gene end by 6 bases; junction bases not matched to a gene: 21. The CDR3 loop is CASSLRGSGQTVGAGELFF. The CDR3, as DNA: TGTGCCAGCAGTCTTCGCGGTAGCGGGCAGACGGTCGGCGCCGGGGAGCTGTTTTTT.

The rearrangement uses TRBV9 and TRBJ1-1; D may be TRBD1 (5 bases). Trimming shortened V by 3 bases and J by 2 bases, and 17 bases separated the two germline ends. This CDR3 spans 16 amino acids. The V gene's germline CDR1 is SGDLS and CDR2 YYNGEE. DNA of the CDR3: TGTGCCAGCAGCGCACCGACAGCTGAGGTTAACACTGAAGCTTTCTTT. Residues: CASSAPTAEVNTEAFF. Combining the CDR3 with reference TRBV9 and TRBJ1-1 gives the whole variable domain DSGVTQTPKHLITATGQRVTLRCSPRSGDLSVYWYQQSLDQGLQFLIQYYNGEERAKGNILERFSAQQFPDLHSELNLSSLELGDSALYFCASSAPTAEVNTEAFFGQGTRLTVV.

The V and J genes are TRBV19 and TRBJ1-4; the D gene is possibly TRBD1 (5 bases). V lost 7 bases and J 8 bases, leaving 14 bases between the germline ends. The CDR3 is made up of 13 amino acids. Germline loops: CDR1 LNHDA, CDR2 SQIVND (reference sequence). Written as DNA, the CDR3 is TGTGCCAGTATTGGGGGGTTTGGCGAAAAACTGTTTTTT. Protein product: CASIGGFGEKLFF.

The chain recombines TRBV5-4 with TRBJ2-5; D might be TRBD2 (5 bases). V was clipped by 1 base and J by 2 bases, with 9 bases between them. CDR3 length: 14 amino acids. CDR1 SGHNT and CDR2 YYREEE come from the germline V gene (reference sequence). The CDR3 DNA reads TGTGCCAGCAGCTTGCCGGAGCGGCAAGAGACCCAGTACTTC. Its protein product is CASSLPERQETQYF.